The 27 T cell receptor beta chains below were found in one sample sequenced in a study of T cell responses to AZD1222 COVID-19 vaccine. Profiled with immunoSEQ multiplex PCR; TCRdb holds only in-frame clones, not every one. Of around 69,000 clones listed, about 88% are singletons. The input for sequencing was peripheral blood, taken on day 0 of AZD1222 vaccination. These receptors were collected from an adult in good health.

The V and J genes are TRBV3-1 (or the pseudogene TRBV3-2) and TRBJ1-1; a weak D match, TRBD1 (5 bases). This CDR3 is 14 amino acids long. Looked up from germline, CDR1 is LGHDT and CDR2 is YNNKEL (reference sequence). V was cut by 1 base and J by 2 bases, with 8 bases left in between. The CDR3 region is CASSQVQVNTEAFF. CDR3 in DNA: TGTGCCAGCAGCCAAGTACAGGTCAACACTGAAGCTTTCTTT.

The chain links TRBV11-3 to TRBJ2-1; 11 bases are shared with TRBD2. The germline CDR1 and CDR2 sequences are SGHNT and YENEEA. V dropped 5 bases and J dropped 6; count of bases not matched to a gene: 3. The CDR3 runs to 14 residues. As DNA, the CDR3 is TGTGCCAGCAGCAAACTAGCGGGAGTCAATGAGCAGTTCTTC. Protein product: CASSKLAGVNEQFF.

The J gene is TRBJ2-7, the V gene TRBV7-9; D is unclear. V lost 5 bases, J lost 2 bases, and 10 bases lay in between. The length of the CDR3 is 13 residues. Looked up from germline, CDR1 is SEHNR and CDR2 is FQNEAQ (reference sequence). This chain's CDR3 is CASSQEATYEQYF. The CDR3 bases are TGTGCCAGCAGCCAAGAGGCAACCTACGAGCAGTACTTC.

The chain recombines TRBV18 with TRBJ2-6, with D perhaps matching TRBD1 (6 bases). This CDR3 is 16 amino acids long. V was shortened by 5 bases and J by 0 bases, with 11 bases between the two germline ends. Germline lookup yields CDR1 KGHSH and CDR2 LQKENI. This CDR3 is CASSGRTDSGANVLTF. The CDR3 DNA reads TGTGCCAGCTCAGGCCGGACAGACTCTGGGGCCAACGTCCTGACTTTC.

V usage is TRBV6-5 and J usage is TRBJ1-3; D gene uncertain. Trimming removed 6 bases from V and 0 bases from J, with 6 bases in between. The CDR3 consists of 13 residues. Germline assignment: CDR1 MNHEY and CDR2 SVGAGI. The CDR3 loop reads CASRDYSGNTIYF. Written as DNA, the CDR3 is TGTGCCAGCAGGGACTACTCTGGAAACACCATATATTTT.

The chain carries TRBV12-3 or TRBV12-4 and TRBJ2-3, with TRBD1 identical over 8 bases. The CDR3 totals 12 residues. The J segment lost 9 bases and the V segment lost 6 bases, leaving 5 bases of the junction unmatched. In nucleotides, the CDR3 is TGTGCCAGCAGGGGATCAGGGGGCACGCAGTATTTT. This codes for CASRGSGGTQYF.

The chain joins TRBV11-3 to TRBJ2-5, with D uncertain. Trimming left V 0 bases short and J 1 base short, with 9 bases between. The CDR3 is made up of 15 amino acids. The germline V gene has CDR1 SGHNT and CDR2 YENEEA. CDR3 sequence (DNA): TGTGCCAGCAGCTTAGATCATGGGGTCCAAGAGACCCAGTACTTC. This encodes CASSLDHGVQETQYF.

V is TRBV4-1 and J is TRBJ1-4; D not resolved. The V gene's germline CDR1 is MGHRA and CDR2 YSYEKL. The length of the CDR3 is 20 residues. V lost 0 bases to trimming and J lost 1 base, with 21 bases between them. CDR3 nucleotides: TGCGCCAGCAGCCAAGAGAAGTACGGTAGCAGGCGGGGAACTAATGAAAAACTGTTTTTT. Translated, it gives CASSQEKYGSRRGTNEKLFF.

The rearrangement uses TRBV27 and TRBJ2-5; D is undetermined. Trimming pared 5 bases from V and 5 bases from J, leaving 9 bases between. Germline V gives CDR1 MNHEY, CDR2 SMNVEV (reference sequence). The CDR3 runs 12 residues. The CDR3 loop is CASSPTRETQYF. CDR3 DNA: TGTGCCAGCAGTCCAACTCGGGAGACCCAGTACTTC.

The chain uses TRBV12-3 or TRBV12-4 and TRBJ1-5, with D unresolved. Trimming stripped 4 bases from V and 4 bases from J, with 5 bases between. The CDR3 has 12 residues. CDR3 amino acids: CASSSQNQPQHF. CDR3 nucleotides: TGTGCCAGCAGTTCCCAAAATCAGCCCCAGCATTTT.

As to this clone: Mismatch with germline at one junction end may stem from a read error. Within the sample, other DNA sequences also encode this same CDR3. The chain uses TRBV19 and TRBJ1-2; D unclear. Germline loops: CDR1 LNHDA, CDR2 SQIVND (reference sequence). The CDR3 is 11 amino acids. CDR3 DNA: TGTGCCAGTAGTATAGACTACGGCTACACCTTC. Translated, it gives CASSIDYGYTF.

The CDR3 nucleotides are TGTGCCAGCTCACCACTGGGGACTGGTCAGACCCAGTACTTC. It yields the protein CASSPLGTGQTQYF. The chain joins TRBV18 to TRBJ2-5, with D maybe TRBD2 (6 bases). Trimming left V 1 base short and J 6 bases short, with 12 bases between. The length of the CDR3 is 14 residues. Germline lookup yields CDR1 KGHSH and CDR2 LQKENI.

The chain uses TRBV27 and TRBJ2-1; a possible D gene is TRBD2 (5 bases). This CDR3 is 16 amino acids long. With 5 bases removed from V and 9 bases from J, the gap between germline ends came to 23 bases. CDR1 MNHEY and CDR2 SMNVEV come from the germline V gene (reference sequence). The CDR3 DNA sequence: TGTGCCAGCAGTCCCGGAGGTAGCCCACTCCCCGGTGAGCAGTTCTTC. Translation gives CASSPGGSPLPGEQFF.

This clone was found a few times. The chain couples TRBV28 to TRBJ2-1; weak D call: TRBD1 (6 bases). This CDR3 region has 12 residues. V lost 7 bases, J lost 15 bases, and 19 bases lay in between. The germline V gene encodes CDR1 MDHEN and CDR2 SYDVKM. DNA of the CDR3: TGTGCCAGCACCGAAGTGACAGGTGGTCCGTTCTTC. Translation gives CASTEVTGGPFF.

J is TRBJ2-2 and V is TRBV12-3 or TRBV12-4; D not certain. The CDR3 has 11 residues. V was pared by 3 bases and J by 6 bases, with 2 bases between. CDR3 in amino acids: CASSFPGELFF. CDR3 nucleotide sequence: TGTGCCAGCAGTTTCCCCGGGGAGCTGTTTTTT.

The count of this clone is one. The rearrangement uses TRBV7-9 and TRBJ2-5; D unresolved. V lost 1 base to trimming and J lost 7 bases, with 13 bases between them. This CDR3 spans 14 amino acids. CDR1 SEHNR and CDR2 FQNEAQ come from the germline V gene (reference sequence). CDR3 amino acids: CASSLGVGRVTQYF. Written as DNA, the CDR3 is TGTGCCAGCAGCTTAGGGGTGGGTCGGGTGACCCAGTACTTC.

This clone was counted between two and nine times. The V and J genes are TRBV11-2 and TRBJ2-2; the match to TRBD1 covers 7 bases. The V gene end was trimmed by 5 bases and the J gene end by 6 bases; junction bases not matched to a gene: 9. CDR1 is SGHAT and CDR2 is FQNNGV in the germline V gene. This CDR3 has 15 amino acids. As DNA, the CDR3 is TGTGCCAGCAGCCGAGGGGGCGCTTACGCCGGGGAGCTGTTTTTT. Encoded protein: CASSRGGAYAGELFF.

V usage is TRBV7-6 and J usage is TRBJ1-3; D is possibly TRBD1 (5 bases). The germline gives CDR1 SGHVS, CDR2 FNYEAQ. The CDR3 has 14 amino acids. V shed 4 bases and J shed 3 bases, with 10 bases lying between them. The CDR3 spells CASSYRSSGNTIYF. CDR3 DNA sequence: TGTGCCAGCAGCTACAGGTCGAGTGGAAACACCATATATTTT.

This clone has only one observation. CDR3 DNA sequence: TGTGCCAGCAGCTTACACCACTCCGGACCAGCCTCCTACGAGCAGTACTTC. Residues: CASSLHHSGPASYEQYF. The J gene is TRBJ2-7, the V gene TRBV7-3; D is ambiguous. V lost 2 bases and J lost 0, with 17 bases in between. This CDR3 contains 17 residues. Germline CDR1 is SGHTA and CDR2 is FQGTGA. Variable domain in full (rest from reference TRBV7-3 and TRBJ2-7): GAGVSQTPSNKVTEKGKYVELRCDPISGHTALYWYRQSLGQGPEFLIYFQGTGAADDSGLPNDRFFAVRPEGSVSTLKIQRTERGDSAVYLCASSLHHSGPASYEQYFGPGTRLTVT.

The V call is TRBV18, the J call TRBJ1-2, with 7 positions matching TRBD1. The CDR3 length is 16 residues. With V trimmed by 0 bases and J by 1 base, 5 bases remained unmatched. Per germline, CDR1 KGHSH and CDR2 LQKENI. The CDR3 DNA is TGTGCCAGCTCACCACCGGGGACAGCCTTTAACTATGGCTACACCTTC. This gives the protein CASSPPGTAFNYGYTF. The complete variable domain, with remaining parts taken from reference TRBV18 and TRBJ1-2, reads NAGVMQNPRHLVRRRGQEARLRCSPMKGHSHVYWYRQLPEEGLKFMVYLQKENIIDESGMPKERFSAEFPKEGPSILRIQQVVRGDSAAYFCASSPPGTAFNYGYTFGSGTRLTVV.

The CDR3 DNA is TGTGCCAGCAGCTTAGCACAGTCTGAAGCTTTCTTT. It is translated as CASSLAQSEAFF. The chain links TRBV11-2 to TRBJ1-1; D remains ambiguous. V was cut by 1 base and J by 6 bases, with 6 bases left in between. Germline V gene lookup returns CDR1 SGHAT and CDR2 FQNNGV. This CDR3 contains 12 residues.

This clone was found once. The chain joins TRBV29-1 to TRBJ1-1; D call uncertain. The CDR3 consists of 10 residues. V shed 7 bases and J shed 5 bases, with 8 bases lying between them. Germline loops: CDR1 SQVTM, CDR2 ANQGSEA. CDR3 nucleotides: TGCAGCGGCGGGGATACTGAAGCTTTCTTT. Translating it yields CSGGDTEAFF.

The chain recombines TRBV6-1 with TRBJ1-5; TRBD1 might be the D (5 bases). The CDR3 consists of 16 residues. V dropped 8 bases and J dropped 2 bases, with 19 bases sitting between them. Germline-derived CDR1 and CDR2 are MNHNS and SASEGT. CDR3 DNA sequence: TGTGCCAGCGGGGAAGCGGGACCGTTTGGCAATCAGCCCCAGCATTTT. Translation: CASGEAGPFGNQPQHF.

V and J are TRBV6-1 and TRBJ1-3, with D possibly matching TRBD1 (6 bases). The CDR3 is 16 residues long. Deletions cut 6 bases from V and 0 bases from J, with 15 bases between. Germline CDR1 reads MNHNS; CDR2 reads SASEGT. DNA for the CDR3: TGTGCCAGCAGAGAACAGGGTTATCGCTCTGGAAACACCATATATTTT. It is translated as CASREQGYRSGNTIYF.

The CDR3 protein is CASKPTGEVSYNEQFF. For the CDR3, the DNA is TGTGCCAGCAAACCTACCGGGGAGGTCTCCTACAATGAGCAGTTCTTC. The chain uses TRBV27 and TRBJ2-1; tentatively, D is TRBD2 (6 bases). With 7 bases removed from V and 0 bases from J, the gap between germline ends came to 16 bases. Looked up from germline, CDR1 is MNHEY and CDR2 is SMNVEV (reference sequence). This CDR3 is 16 amino acids long.

The chain uses TRBV6-1 and TRBJ2-1; 13 positions agree with TRBD2. Unmatched junction bases numbered 9, after V lost 4 bases and J lost 0 bases. CDR3 length: 19 amino acids. Germline V gene lookup returns CDR1 MNHNS and CDR2 SASEGT. CDR3 nucleotide sequence: TGTGCCAGCAGTGCCAAGGGAACTAGCGGGAGGGGCTCCTACAATGAGCAGTTCTTC. Residues: CASSAKGTSGRGSYNEQFF.

The CDR3 sequence is CASSPPGRGASGAFF. CDR3 in DNA: TGTGCCAGCAGCCCACCCGGCCGGGGCGCCTCGGGAGCTTTCTTT. The chain couples TRBV7-9 to TRBJ1-1; D possibly corresponds to TRBD1 (5 bases). Trimming removed 5 bases at V and 10 bases at J, with 23 bases between. This CDR3 region has 15 residues. Germline CDR1 is SEHNR and CDR2 is FQNEAQ (reference sequence).